The 28 T cell receptor beta chains below come from one sample, sequenced in a study of cytomegalovirus exposure and HLA in healthy donors. Vbeta (60) and Jbeta (13) primers were used in the PCR. The repertoire was sequenced with immunoSEQ multiplex PCR; TCRdb's copy has only in-frame clones and lacks some. Of over 90,000 clones listed, 55% to 80% are singletons. The specimen sequenced was PBMCs. The receptors originated from a human donor in good health.

This rearrangement joins TRBV28 to TRBJ2-4; 8 positions match TRBD1. CDR1 is MDHEN, CDR2 SYDVKM, per germline. This CDR3 comprises 15 residues. The J segment lost 8 bases and the V segment lost 7 bases, leaving 13 bases of the junction unmatched. CDR3 region: CASIPHSRGHDIQYF. CDR3 bases: TGTGCCAGCATTCCCCACTCCAGGGGGCACGACATTCAGTACTTC.

This clone was observed a few times. V is TRBV11-2 and J is TRBJ2-1, with 11 nucleotides matching TRBD2. The J segment lost 7 bases and the V segment lost 5 bases, leaving 4 bases of the junction unmatched. From germline, CDR1 is SGHAT and CDR2 FQNNGV. CDR3 size: 14 residues. The CDR3 DNA is TGTGCCAGCAGCCCGCGGACTAGCGGGAATGAGCAGTTCTTC. Translating it yields CASSPRTSGNEQFF. Based on the CDR3 plus reference TRBV11-2 and TRBJ2-1, the full variable domain is EAGVAQSPRYKIIEKRQSVAFWCNPISGHATLYWYQQILGQGPKLLIQFQNNGVVDDSQLPKDRFSAERLKGVDSTLKIQPAKLEDSAVYLCASSPRTSGNEQFFGPGTRLTVL.

This chain connects TRBV6-6 to TRBJ2-7, with 8 positions matching TRBD2. Germline assignment: CDR1 MNHNY and CDR2 SVGAGI (reference sequence). CDR3 length: 16 residues. Unmatched junction bases numbered 19, after V lost 6 bases and J lost 9 bases. CDR3 loop: CASSQDRTSGPAGQYF. The CDR3 DNA reads TGTGCCAGCAGCCAGGACCGTACTAGCGGTCCCGCCGGGCAGTACTTC.

The chain joins TRBV4-1 to TRBJ1-3, with D maybe TRBD1 (6 bases). The CDR3 consists of 16 residues. V lost 0 bases and J lost 2, with 11 bases in between. CDR1 is MGHRA and CDR2 is YSYEKL in the germline V gene. In DNA, the CDR3 is TGCGCCAGCAGCCAAGAGGGGGGGGCGGCTGGAAACACCATATATTTT. Translated: CASSQEGGAAGNTIYF.

This clone was detected only a few times. The V gene is TRBV4-1, the J gene TRBJ1-2; 10 bases line up with TRBD1. The germline V gene encodes CDR1 MGHRA and CDR2 YSYEKL. Trimming removed 5 bases from V and 4 bases from J; junction bases left unmatched: 19. The CDR3 is made up of 19 amino acids. The CDR3 DNA is TGCGCCAGCAGCGACGGGGAAACTCCCGGACAGGGGGTTACCTATGGCTACACCTTC. Its protein is CASSDGETPGQGVTYGYTF.

In its sample, this clone was seen a few times. The chain links TRBV6-1 to TRBJ2-1; 8 bases are a match to TRBD1. Germline values: CDR1 MNHNS, CDR2 SASEGT. This CDR3 region has 15 residues. V lost 6 bases and J lost 2; bases outside the gene matches: 6. The CDR3 reads CASSHDRGAYNEQFF. The CDR3 nucleotides read TGTGCCAGCAGCCACGACAGGGGTGCCTACAATGAGCAGTTCTTC.

This clone was observed a few times. The gene calls are TRBV21-1 and TRBJ2-7; TRBD2 was called by the table and not checked on the DNA. TRBV21-1 is a recognized pseudogene. The CDR3 extends over 18 amino acids. The DNA of the CDR3 is TGTGCCAGCAGCAAAGGGAGGGCGGGAGGGCCTTTCTCCTACGAGCAGTACTTC. Its translation is CASSKGRAGGPFSYEQYF.

V is TRBV15 and J is TRBJ2-7; D is perhaps TRBD1 (6 bases). The CDR3 is 16 amino acids. CDR1 and CDR2 (germline): LNHNV, YYDKDF (reference sequence). V gave up 1 base and J gave up 0 bases, with 13 bases separating them. CDR3 nucleotide sequence: TGTGCCACCAGCAGAGGCAGGGGTACGAGCTCCTACGAGCAGTACTTC. Amino acids: CATSRGRGTSSYEQYF.

The chain carries TRBV28 and TRBJ1-4; 9 bases agree with TRBD1. Germline CDR1 reads MDHEN; CDR2 reads SYDVKM. J was trimmed by 4 bases and V by 5 bases; bases with no gene match: 11. The CDR3 extends over 17 amino acids. CDR3 in DNA: TGTGCCAGCAGTCCCTCCGGGACAGGGCTCATTAATGAAAAACTGTTTTTT. It specifies CASSPSGTGLINEKLFF.

The CDR3 loop reads CASSEVGRDRGPQHF. The CDR3 bases are TGTGCCAGCAGTGAAGTTGGACGGGATCGGGGGCCCCAGCATTTT. The rearrangement links TRBV2 to TRBJ1-5; D is undetermined. The CDR3 has 15 amino acids. The germline CDR1 and CDR2 sequences are SNHLY and FYNNEI. V was trimmed by 1 base and J by 9 bases, leaving 16 bases between them.

The genes are TRBV29-1 and TRBJ2-7, with D possibly matching TRBD1 (5 bases). Trimming removed 4 bases from V and 3 bases from J, with 13 bases in between. CDR1 and CDR2 from the germline V gene are SQVTM and ANQGSEA. The CDR3 contains 13 residues. CDR3 protein: CSVGWGSDYEQYF. In DNA form, the CDR3 reads TGCAGCGTTGGTTGGGGCAGTGACTACGAGCAGTACTTC.

Comment on this clone: No DNA is shown, since the ends of the CDR3 on it are uncertain; the CDR3 is the one TCRdb lists. Additional DNA sequences in this sample encode the identical CDR3. The J gene is TRBJ1-2, the V gene TRBV2; whether TRBD1, the table's D call, matches the DNA was not checked. The CDR3 is 14 amino acids long, termini counted. The germline V gene has CDR1 SNHLY and CDR2 FYNNEI. The CDR3 spells CASILGQSYYGYTF.

The chain uses TRBV27 and TRBJ1-1; tentatively, D is TRBD1 (5 bases). Trimming stripped 5 bases from V and 5 bases from J, with 21 bases between. The germline V gene has CDR1 MNHEY and CDR2 SMNVEV (reference sequence). CDR3 size: 16 residues. The chain's CDR3 is CASSPRRTDRRTEAFF. DNA of the CDR3: TGTGCCAGCAGTCCACGAAGGACCGACAGACGGACTGAAGCTTTCTTT.

In this sample, this clone turned up a few times. The chain couples TRBV7-8 to TRBJ2-1, with 9 bases aligning to TRBD2. Germline V gene lookup returns CDR1 SGHVS and CDR2 FQNEAQ. CDR3 length equals 16 residues. Trimming took 5 bases from V and 7 from J; bases not matched to a gene: 12. CDR3 sequence (DNA): TGTGCCAGCAGCGCAGAACCGGGACTAGCAGTGAATGAGCAGTTCTTC. Its translation: CASSAEPGLAVNEQFF.

J is TRBJ2-2 and V is TRBV2, with D perhaps matching TRBD2 (6 bases). The CDR3 runs 14 residues. The V and J ends lost 6 bases and 6 bases respectively, with 14 bases between them. Germline CDR1 reads SNHLY; CDR2 reads FYNNEI. The CDR3 bases are TGTGCCAGCAGGCGGGACCTAGGCGCCGGGGAGCTGTTTTTT. It translates to CASRRDLGAGELFF.

The genes are TRBV7-6 and TRBJ2-2, with D possibly matching TRBD1 (6 bases). Germline CDR1 SGHVS, CDR2 FNYEAQ. Trimming left V 6 bases short and J 6 bases short, with 11 bases between. This CDR3 is 13 amino acids long. The DNA for the CDR3 is TGTGCCAGCAGACAGGGTTTGGCCGGGGAGCTGTTTTTT. It codes for CASRQGLAGELFF.

The rearrangement joins TRBV18 to TRBJ1-1, with a possible D match to TRBD1 (5 bases). The CDR3 extends over 15 amino acids. Germline V gene data show CDR1 as KGHSH and CDR2 as LQKENI. V lost 4 bases to trimming and J lost 0 bases, with 12 bases between them. The CDR3: CASSQNGGLNTEAFF. The CDR3 DNA sequence: TGTGCCAGCTCACAAAATGGGGGGTTGAACACTGAAGCTTTCTTT.

V gene TRBV6-6 combines with J gene TRBJ1-2; D is unresolved. The CDR3 runs 14 residues. Germline CDR1 and CDR2: MNHNY and SVGAGI (reference sequence). Trimming left V 4 bases short and J 4 bases short, with 13 bases between. CDR3 loop: CASSFAQTSYGYTF. The CDR3 DNA sequence: TGTGCCAGCAGTTTCGCTCAAACCAGCTATGGCTACACCTTC.

The chain joins TRBV7-8 to TRBJ1-3; D remains unclear. Trimming shortened V by 5 bases and J by 7 bases, and 9 bases separated the two germline ends. The V gene's germline CDR1 is SGHVS and CDR2 FQNEAQ. This CDR3 has 12 amino acids. CDR3 sequence reads: CASSQLENTIYF. Here the CDR3 DNA reads TGTGCCAGCAGCCAACTCGAGAACACCATATATTTT.

The genes are TRBV10-1 and TRBJ2-5; 14 bases are a match to TRBD2. This CDR3 contains 17 residues. The V gene end was trimmed by 0 bases and the J gene end by 4 bases; junction bases not matched to a gene: 4. Looked up from germline, CDR1 is WNHNN and CDR2 is SYGVQD (reference sequence). The CDR3 sequence is CASSESRTSGGIETQYF. CDR3 bases: TGCGCCAGCAGTGAGTCCCGGACTAGCGGGGGGATAGAGACCCAGTACTTC.

The chain has TRBV9 and TRBJ2-5; 9 nucleotides match TRBD1. Germline V CDR1 and CDR2: SGDLS, YYNGEE. The CDR3 totals 14 residues. Trimming removed 6 bases from V and 4 bases from J; junction bases left unmatched: 7. The CDR3 nucleotides are TGTGCCAGCACTCCGGGACAGGGAGGAGAGACCCAGTACTTC. Residues: CASTPGQGGETQYF.

This rearrangement joins TRBV5-8 to TRBJ2-5, with D tentatively TRBD1 (6 bases). CDR3 length equals 16 residues. V lost 2 bases to trimming and J lost 2 bases, with 16 bases between them. The V gene's germline CDR1 is SGHTS and CDR2 YDEGEE. The CDR3 region has the DNA TGTGCCAGCAGCTTTGGGACACGAGCGGATCAAGAGACCCAGTACTTC. It codes for CASSFGTRADQETQYF.

This sequence joins TRBV6-1 and TRBJ2-3, with 7 bases aligning to TRBD1. The V and J ends lost 4 bases and 1 base, in that order; junction bases with no gene match: 5. This CDR3 is built from 15 residues. Germline CDR1 reads MNHNS; CDR2 reads SASEGT. The CDR3 DNA reads as TGTGCCAGCAGTGGGAGGACAGGACGCACAGATACGCAGTATTTT. This codes for CASSGRTGRTDTQYF.

The chain links TRBV4-1 to TRBJ2-7; D uncertain. Germline CDR1 MGHRA, CDR2 YSYEKL. The CDR3 contains 14 residues. The V gene lost 1 base and the J gene lost 6 bases, with 13 bases spanning the gap. DNA for the CDR3: TGCGCCAGCAGCCAAGCCGCCCCCCCCGGCGAGCAGTACTTC. It is translated as CASSQAAPPGEQYF.

This clone was seen just once. V usage is TRBV28 and J usage is TRBJ2-5; 8 bases map to TRBD1. Germline V gives CDR1 MDHEN, CDR2 SYDVKM. CDR3 length: 15 amino acids. Trimming cost V 3 bases and J 4 bases; bases outside gene matches: 7. The CDR3 DNA reads as TGTGCCAGCAGTTTCCCCGGACAGGGAGGAGAGACCCAGTACTTC. It encodes CASSFPGQGGETQYF.

The chain links TRBV7-3 to TRBJ2-1, with D perhaps matching TRBD2 (5 bases). The CDR3 loop spans 13 amino acids. V was clipped by 3 bases and J by 4 bases, with 7 bases between them. Germline V gene sequence: CDR1 SGHTA, CDR2 FQGTGA. The CDR3 region is CASSFGGYNEQFF. In nucleotides, the CDR3 is TGTGCCAGCAGCTTCGGAGGATACAATGAGCAGTTCTTC.

The rearrangement uses TRBV25-1 and TRBJ2-2; D not certain. The CDR3 is made up of 14 amino acids. V was shortened by 5 bases and J by 1 base, with 8 bases between the two germline ends. Germline-derived CDR1 and CDR2 are MGHDK and SYGVNS. CDR3 residues: CASSQSENTGELFF. The CDR3 DNA sequence: TGTGCCAGCAGTCAGTCCGAGAACACCGGGGAGCTGTTTTTT.

The V and J genes are TRBV28 and TRBJ2-3; 10 bases line up with TRBD2. CDR1 is MDHEN and CDR2 is SYDVKM in the germline V gene. This CDR3 comprises 15 residues. V dropped 5 bases and J dropped 4; count of bases not matched to a gene: 6. The CDR3: CASSASGRVADTQYF. CDR3 DNA sequence: TGTGCCAGCAGTGCAAGCGGGAGGGTAGCAGATACGCAGTATTTT.